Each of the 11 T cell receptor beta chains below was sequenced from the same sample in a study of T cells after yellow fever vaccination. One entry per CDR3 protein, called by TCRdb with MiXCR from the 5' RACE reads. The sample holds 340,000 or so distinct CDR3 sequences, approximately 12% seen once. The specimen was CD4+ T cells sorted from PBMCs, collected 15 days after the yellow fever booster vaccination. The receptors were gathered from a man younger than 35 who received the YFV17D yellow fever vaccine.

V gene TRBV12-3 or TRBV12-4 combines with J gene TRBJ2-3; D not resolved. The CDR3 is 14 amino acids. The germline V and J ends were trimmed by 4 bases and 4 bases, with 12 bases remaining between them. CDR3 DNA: TGTGCCAGCAGTTCTTTCCATGGAGCAGATACGCAGTATTTT. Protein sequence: CASSSFHGADTQYF.

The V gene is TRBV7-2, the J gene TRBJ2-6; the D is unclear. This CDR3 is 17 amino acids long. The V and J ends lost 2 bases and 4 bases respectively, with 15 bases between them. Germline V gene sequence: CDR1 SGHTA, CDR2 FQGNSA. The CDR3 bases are TGTGCCAGCAGCTTAAACGGCCCCCGGGCAGGGGCCAACGTCCTGACTTTC. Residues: CASSLNGPRAGANVLTF.

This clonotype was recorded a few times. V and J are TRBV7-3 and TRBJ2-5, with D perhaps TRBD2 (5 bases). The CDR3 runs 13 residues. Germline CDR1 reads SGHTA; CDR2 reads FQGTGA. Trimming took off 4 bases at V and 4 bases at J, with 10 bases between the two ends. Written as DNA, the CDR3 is TGTGCCAGCAGCTCAGCGGTAGGAGAGACCCAGTACTTC. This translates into CASSSAVGETQYF.

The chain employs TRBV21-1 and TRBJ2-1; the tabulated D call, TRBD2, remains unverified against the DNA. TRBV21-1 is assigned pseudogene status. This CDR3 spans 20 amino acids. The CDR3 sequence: CASSTERALSAGAQPNEQFF. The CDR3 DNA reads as TGTGCCAGCAGCACCGAAAGGGCCCTATCAGCGGGGGCCCAGCCCAATGAGCAGTTCTTC.

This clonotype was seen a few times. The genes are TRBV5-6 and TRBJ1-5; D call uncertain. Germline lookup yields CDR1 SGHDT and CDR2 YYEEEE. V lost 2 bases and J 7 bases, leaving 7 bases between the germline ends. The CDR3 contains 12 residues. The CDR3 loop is CASSFRRQPQHF. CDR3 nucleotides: TGTGCCAGCAGCTTTCGTAGACAGCCCCAGCATTTT.

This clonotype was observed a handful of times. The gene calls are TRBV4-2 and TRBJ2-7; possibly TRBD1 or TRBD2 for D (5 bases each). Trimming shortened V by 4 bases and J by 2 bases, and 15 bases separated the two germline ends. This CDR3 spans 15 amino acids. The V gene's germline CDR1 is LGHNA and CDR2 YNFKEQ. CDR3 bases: TGTGCCAGCAGCCTACGCGACGGGGCGGCCTACGAGCAGTACGTC. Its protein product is CASSLRDGAAYEQYV.

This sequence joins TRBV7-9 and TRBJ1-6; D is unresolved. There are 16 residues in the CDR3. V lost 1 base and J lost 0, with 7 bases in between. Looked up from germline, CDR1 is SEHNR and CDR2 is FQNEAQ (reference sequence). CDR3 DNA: TGTGCCAGCAGCTTAGGGAGGAGCTCCTATAATTCACCCCTCCACTTT. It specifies CASSLGRSSYNSPLHF.

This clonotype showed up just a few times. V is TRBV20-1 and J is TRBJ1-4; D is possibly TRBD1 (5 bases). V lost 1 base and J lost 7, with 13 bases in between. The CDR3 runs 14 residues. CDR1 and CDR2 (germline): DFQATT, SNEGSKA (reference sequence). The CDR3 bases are TGCAGTGCTAGAGGGGGACCCGGGAGTGAAAAACTGTTTTTT. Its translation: CSARGGPGSEKLFF.

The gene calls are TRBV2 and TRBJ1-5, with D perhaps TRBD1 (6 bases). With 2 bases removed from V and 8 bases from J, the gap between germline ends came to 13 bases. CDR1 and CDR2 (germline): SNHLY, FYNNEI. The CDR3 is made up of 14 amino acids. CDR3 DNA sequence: TGTGCCAGCAGTGAATCAGGGGCCCGGGAGCCCCAGCATTTT. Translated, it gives CASSESGAREPQHF.

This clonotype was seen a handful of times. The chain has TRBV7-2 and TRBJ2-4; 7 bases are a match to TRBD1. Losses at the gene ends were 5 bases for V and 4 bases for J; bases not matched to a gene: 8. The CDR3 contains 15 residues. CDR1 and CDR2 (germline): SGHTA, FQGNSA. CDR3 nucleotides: TGTGCCAGCAGCCCACAATACAGGGGAAAAAACATTCAGTACTTC. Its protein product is CASSPQYRGKNIQYF. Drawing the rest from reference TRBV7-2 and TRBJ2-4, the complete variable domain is GAGVSQSPSNKVTEKGKDVELRCDPISGHTALYWYRQSLGQGLEFLIYFQGNSAPDKSGLPSDRFSAERTGGSVSTLTIQRTQQEDSAVYLCASSPQYRGKNIQYFGAGTRLSVL.

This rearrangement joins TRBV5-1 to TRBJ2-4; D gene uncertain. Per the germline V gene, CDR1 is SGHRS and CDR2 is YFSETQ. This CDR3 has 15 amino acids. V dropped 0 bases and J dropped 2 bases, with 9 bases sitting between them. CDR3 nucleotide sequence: TGCGCCAGCAGCTTGGATTCCGGCACCAAAAACATTCAGTACTTC. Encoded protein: CASSLDSGTKNIQYF.